This is a list of T cell receptor beta chains from one sample in a study of cytomegalovirus exposure and HLA in healthy donors. TCRdb's table, derived via immunoSEQ multiplex PCR, lists solely in-frame clones and lacks some. This table has 150,000 to 200,000 clones, about 81% appearing once. Specimen: PBMCs. The receptor set was obtained from a woman aged 18-35 years in good health and CMV-seropositive. CDR3s include the opening cysteine and the closing phenylalanine or tryptophan. Fields, in order: D gene, CDR3 length, J gene, V gene, clone size, CDR3 protein, CDR3 DNA. The D gene is left open where the match is weak. Size values are once, few and many counts, or a class for expanded clones, and some rows have none.

D gene: TRBD2
CDR3 length: 15
J gene: TRBJ2-1
V gene: TRBV11-3
clone size: NA
CDR3 protein: CASSFSGSSYNEQFF
CDR3 DNA: TGTGCCAGCAGCTTCAGCGGGAGCTCCTACAATGAGCAGTTCTTC

D gene: NA
CDR3 length: 16
J gene: TRBJ2-5
V gene: TRBV9
clone size: NA
CDR3 protein: CASSELGGEVLETQYF
CDR3 DNA: TGTGCCAGCAGTGAGTTAGGCGGGGAGGTCTTGGAGACCCAGTACTTC

D gene: NA
CDR3 length: 11
J gene: TRBJ1-2
V gene: TRBV28
clone size: NA
CDR3 protein: CASSSVTGYTF
CDR3 DNA: TGTGCCAGCAGTTCAGTAACTGGCTACACCTTC

D gene: NA
CDR3 length: 16
J gene: TRBJ2-5
V gene: TRBV28
clone size: NA
CDR3 protein: CASSSPPGAGQETQYF
CDR3 DNA: TGTGCCAGCAGTTCCCCCCCAGGTGCGGGTCAAGAGACCCAGTACTTC

D gene: NA
CDR3 length: 14
J gene: TRBJ1-1
V gene: TRBV11-2
clone size: few
CDR3 protein: CASSLFDRNTEAFF
CDR3 DNA: TGTGCCAGCAGCTTATTTGACAGGAACACTGAAGCTTTCTTT

D gene: NA
CDR3 length: 13
J gene: TRBJ2-7
V gene: TRBV19
clone size: NA
CDR3 protein: CASSIGASYEQYF
CDR3 DNA: TGTGCCAGTAGTATCGGTGCCTCCTACGAGCAGTACTTC

D gene: TRBD1
CDR3 length: 14
J gene: TRBJ1-5
V gene: TRBV6-1
clone size: NA
CDR3 protein: CATQTGGGNQPQHF
CDR3 DNA: TGTGCCACGCAGACAGGGGGCGGCAATCAGCCCCAGCATTTT

D gene: TRBD1
CDR3 length: 16
J gene: TRBJ1-6
V gene: TRBV10-3
clone size: NA
CDR3 protein: CAISKGQGSYNSPLHF
CDR3 DNA: TGTGCCATCTCCAAAGGACAGGGTTCCTATAATTCACCCCTCCACTTT

D gene: TRBD2
CDR3 length: 15
J gene: TRBJ2-1
V gene: TRBV7-2
clone size: NA
CDR3 protein: CASRMVQRGGHEQFF
CDR3 DNA: TGTGCCAGCAGAATGGTCCAGCGGGGTGGCCATGAGCAGTTCTTC

D gene: NA
CDR3 length: 13
J gene: TRBJ1-1
V gene: TRBV6-6
clone size: NA
CDR3 protein: CASSRQELTEAFF
CDR3 DNA: TGTGCCAGCAGCCGACAGGAGCTCACTGAAGCTTTCTTT

D gene: TRBD1
CDR3 length: 15
J gene: TRBJ1-4
V gene: TRBV6-1
clone size: NA
CDR3 protein: CASRHGQGGNEKLFF
CDR3 DNA: TGTGCCAGCAGGCACGGACAGGGGGGTAATGAAAAACTGTTTTTT

D gene: NA
CDR3 length: 16
J gene: TRBJ2-6
V gene: TRBV4-1
clone size: NA
CDR3 protein: CASSRAGASGANVLTF
CDR3 DNA: TGCGCCAGCAGCCGCGCGGGGGCCTCTGGGGCCAACGTCCTGACTTTC

D gene: NA
CDR3 length: 14
J gene: TRBJ1-3
V gene: TRBV11-2
clone size: NA
CDR3 protein: CASSLAGFGNTIYF
CDR3 DNA: TGTGCCAGCAGCTTAGCGGGGTTCGGAAACACCATATATTTT

D gene: TRBD1
CDR3 length: 14
J gene: TRBJ1-3
V gene: TRBV28
clone size: once
CDR3 protein: CASRLTGGRNTIYF
CDR3 DNA: TGTGCCAGCAGGCTGACAGGGGGCAGAAACACCATATATTTT

D gene: NA
CDR3 length: 14
J gene: TRBJ1-2
V gene: TRBV6-5
clone size: NA
CDR3 protein: CASTLGPSSYGYTF
CDR3 DNA: TGTGCCAGCACCCTTGGCCCTTCGTCCTATGGCTACACCTTC

D gene: TRBD1
CDR3 length: 14
J gene: TRBJ1-3
V gene: TRBV30
clone size: NA
CDR3 protein: CAWGPGQGRNTIYF
CDR3 DNA: TGTGCCTGGGGTCCGGGACAGGGACGAAACACCATATATTTT

D gene: TRBD1
CDR3 length: 15
J gene: TRBJ1-5
V gene: TRBV7-2
clone size: NA
CDR3 protein: CASSQNPETGEPQHF
CDR3 DNA: TGTGCCAGCAGCCAGAATCCCGAGACAGGGGAGCCCCAGCATTTT

D gene: NA
CDR3 length: 16
J gene: TRBJ2-3
V gene: TRBV7-3
clone size: NA
CDR3 protein: CSSSLDLTGGTDTQYF
CDR3 DNA: TGTTCCAGCAGCCTAGACCTAACGGGGGGCACAGATACGCAGTATTTT

D gene: NA
CDR3 length: 15
J gene: TRBJ1-6
V gene: TRBV5-6
clone size: NA
CDR3 protein: CASSAPSTRNSPLHF
CDR3 DNA: TGTGCCAGCAGCGCCCCCTCGACACGAAATTCACCCCTCCACTTT

D gene: TRBD1
CDR3 length: 15
J gene: TRBJ1-2
V gene: TRBV4-2
clone size: once
CDR3 protein: CASSQPSGGDYGYTF
CDR3 DNA: TGTGCCAGCAGCCAACCATCAGGGGGCGACTATGGCTACACCTTC

D gene: NA
CDR3 length: 15
J gene: TRBJ1-1
V gene: TRBV30
clone size: NA
CDR3 protein: CAWSTTQGKNTEAFF
CDR3 DNA: TGTGCCTGGAGTACTACACAGGGAAAGAACACTGAAGCTTTCTTT

D gene: TRBD1
CDR3 length: 14
J gene: TRBJ1-6
V gene: TRBV6-1
clone size: few
CDR3 protein: CASRIQGAESPLHF
CDR3 DNA: TGTGCCAGCAGGATACAGGGGGCGGAATCACCCCTCCACTTT

D gene: TRBD1
CDR3 length: 13
J gene: TRBJ2-5
V gene: TRBV15
clone size: NA
CDR3 protein: CATSRGQQETQYF
CDR3 DNA: TGTGCCACCAGCAGGGGACAGCAAGAGACCCAGTACTTC

D gene: TRBD2
CDR3 length: 15
J gene: TRBJ2-3
V gene: TRBV7-9
clone size: NA
CDR3 protein: CASSLTSVGTDTQYF
CDR3 DNA: TGTGCCAGCAGCTTAACTAGCGTAGGGACAGATACGCAGTATTTT

D gene: NA
CDR3 length: 17
J gene: TRBJ2-5
V gene: TRBV7-3
clone size: NA
CDR3 protein: CASSLRGPGGRKETQYF
CDR3 DNA: TGTGCCAGCAGCTTACGTGGGCCAGGGGGGCGTAAGGAGACCCAGTACTTC

D gene: NA
CDR3 length: 15
J gene: TRBJ1-1
V gene: TRBV7-3
clone size: NA
CDR3 protein: CASSPTGGRNTEAFF
CDR3 DNA: TGTGCCAGCAGCCCCACCGGGGGGCGGAACACTGAAGCTTTCTTT

D gene: NA
CDR3 length: 15
J gene: TRBJ1-4
V gene: TRBV13
clone size: NA
CDR3 protein: CASSLMGRSNEKLFF
CDR3 DNA: TGTGCCAGCAGCTTAATGGGGAGATCTAATGAAAAACTGTTTTTT

D gene: NA
CDR3 length: 17
J gene: TRBJ1-3
V gene: TRBV7-2
clone size: NA
CDR3 protein: CASSLRLTGNSGNTIYF
CDR3 DNA: TGTGCCAGCAGCTTACGCCTTACAGGAAACTCTGGAAACACCATATATTTT

D gene: TRBD2
CDR3 length: 19
J gene: TRBJ2-3
V gene: TRBV4-3
clone size: NA
CDR3 protein: CASSQDSASGGASTDTQYF
CDR3 DNA: TGCGCCAGCAGCCAAGATTCGGCTAGCGGGGGGGCGAGCACAGATACGCAGTATTTT

D gene: NA
CDR3 length: 16
J gene: TRBJ2-1
V gene: TRBV5-1
clone size: once
CDR3 protein: CASSLVPSEAYNEQFF
CDR3 DNA: TGCGCCAGCAGCTTAGTGCCCTCGGAGGCTTACAATGAGCAGTTCTTC

D gene: NA
CDR3 length: 14
J gene: TRBJ1-1
V gene: TRBV6-5
clone size: NA
CDR3 protein: CASSYDRRGTEAFF
CDR3 DNA: TGTGCCAGCAGTTACGATCGGAGAGGCACTGAAGCTTTCTTT

D gene: NA
CDR3 length: 13
J gene: TRBJ1-1
V gene: TRBV7-9
clone size: NA
CDR3 protein: CASSPQGFAEAFF
CDR3 DNA: TGTGCCAGCAGCCCACAGGGTTTTGCTGAAGCTTTCTTT